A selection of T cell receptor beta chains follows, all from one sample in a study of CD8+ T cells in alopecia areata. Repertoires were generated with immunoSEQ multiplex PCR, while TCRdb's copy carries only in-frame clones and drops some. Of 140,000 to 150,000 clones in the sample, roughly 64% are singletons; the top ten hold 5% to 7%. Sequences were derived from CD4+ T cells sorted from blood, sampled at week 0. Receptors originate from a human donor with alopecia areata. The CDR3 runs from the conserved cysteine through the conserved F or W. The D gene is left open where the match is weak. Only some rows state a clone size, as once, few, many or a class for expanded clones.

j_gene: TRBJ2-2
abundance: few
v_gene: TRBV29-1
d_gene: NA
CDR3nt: TGCAGTGCCCGACGAGCTACGAACACCGGGGAGCTGTTTTTT
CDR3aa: CSARRATNTGELFF

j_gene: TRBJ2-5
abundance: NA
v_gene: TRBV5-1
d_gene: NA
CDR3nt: TGCGCCAGCAGCTTTCCAGAACAAGAGACCCAGTACTTC
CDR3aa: CASSFPEQETQYF

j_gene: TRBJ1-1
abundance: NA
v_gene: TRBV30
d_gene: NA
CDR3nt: TGTGCCTGGAGGGACCCAACGAACACTGAAGCTTTCTTT
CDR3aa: CAWRDPTNTEAFF

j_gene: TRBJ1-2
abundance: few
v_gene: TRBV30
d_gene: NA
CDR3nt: TGTGCCTGGGACCGAGGTGGGGGGCTCTATGGCTACACCTTC
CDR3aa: CAWDRGGGLYGYTF

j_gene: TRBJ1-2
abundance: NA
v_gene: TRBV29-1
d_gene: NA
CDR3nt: TGCAGCGTTGAATCGGGGGGAAAACACTATGGCTACACCTTC
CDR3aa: CSVESGGKHYGYTF

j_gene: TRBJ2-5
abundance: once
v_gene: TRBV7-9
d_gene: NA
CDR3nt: TGTGCCAGCAGCTTAATGGGGTCCGGGTACTCAGAGACCCAGTACTTC
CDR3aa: CASSLMGSGYSETQYF

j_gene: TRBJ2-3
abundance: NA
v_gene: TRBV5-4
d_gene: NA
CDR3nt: TGTGCCAGCAGCCGGACCAGCTCCTTCACAGATACGCAGTATTTT
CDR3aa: CASSRTSSFTDTQYF

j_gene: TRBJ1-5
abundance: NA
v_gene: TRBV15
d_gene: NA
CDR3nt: TGTGCCACCAGCAGAGTCAGGGGCGATCAGCCCCAGCATTTT
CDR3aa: CATSRVRGDQPQHF

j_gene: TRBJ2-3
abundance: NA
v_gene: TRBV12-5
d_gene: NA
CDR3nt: TGTGCTAGTGGTTTTGAGGAGCGAGATACGCAGTATTTT
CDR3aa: CASGFEERDTQYF

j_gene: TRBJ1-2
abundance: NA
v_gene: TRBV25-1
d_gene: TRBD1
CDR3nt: TGTGCCAGCAGTGCTCCGGGACAGGGGGACTATGGCTACACCTTC
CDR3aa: CASSAPGQGDYGYTF

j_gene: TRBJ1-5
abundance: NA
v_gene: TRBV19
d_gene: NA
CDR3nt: TGTGCCAGTAGCCACGGAGAGGGCAATCAGCCCCAGCATTTT
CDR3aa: CASSHGEGNQPQHF

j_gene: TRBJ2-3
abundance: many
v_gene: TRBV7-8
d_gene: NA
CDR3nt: TGTGCCAGCAGCCCAAAGAGCCCTAAAGATACGCAGTATTTT
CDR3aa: CASSPKSPKDTQYF

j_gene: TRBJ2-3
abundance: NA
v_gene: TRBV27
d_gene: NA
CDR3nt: TGTGCCAGCAACCCGGTGGGCACAGATACGCAGTATTTT
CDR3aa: CASNPVGTDTQYF

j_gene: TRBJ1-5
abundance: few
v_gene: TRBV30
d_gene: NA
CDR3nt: TGTGCCTGGAACCGACAGTACAATCAGCCCCAGCATTTT
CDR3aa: CAWNRQYNQPQHF

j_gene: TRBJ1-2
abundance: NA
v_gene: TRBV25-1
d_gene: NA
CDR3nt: TGTGCCAGCAGTGGACCCGGAGGTTATGGCTACACCTTC
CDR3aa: CASSGPGGYGYTF

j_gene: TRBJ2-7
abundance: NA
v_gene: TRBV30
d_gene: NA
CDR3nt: TGTGCCTGGAGTGGTCTTTCCGAGCAGTACTTC
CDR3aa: CAWSGLSEQYF

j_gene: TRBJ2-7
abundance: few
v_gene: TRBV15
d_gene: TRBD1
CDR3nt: TGTGCCACCAGCAGAGCGCGAGGACAGGGTACCTACGAGCAGTACTTC
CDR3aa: CATSRARGQGTYEQYF

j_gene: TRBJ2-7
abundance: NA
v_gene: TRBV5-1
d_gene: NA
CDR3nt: TGCGCCAGCAGAGTGGACGTTTCCAACTACGAGCAGTACTTC
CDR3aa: CASRVDVSNYEQYF

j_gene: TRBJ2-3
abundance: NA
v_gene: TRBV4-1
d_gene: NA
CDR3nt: TGCGCCAGCAGGTCCACAGATACGCAGTATTTT
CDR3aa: CASRSTDTQYF

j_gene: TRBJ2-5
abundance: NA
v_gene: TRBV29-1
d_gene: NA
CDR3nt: TGCAGCGTTGAACACGTCCGCGGTGAGACCCAGTACTTC
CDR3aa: CSVEHVRGETQYF

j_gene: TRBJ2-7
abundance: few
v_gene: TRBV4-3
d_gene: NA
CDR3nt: TGCGCCAGCAGCTTACAGGGGGGGGACGAGCAGTACTTC
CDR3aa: CASSLQGGDEQYF

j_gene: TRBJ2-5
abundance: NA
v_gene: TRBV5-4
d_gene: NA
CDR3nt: TGTGCCAGCAGCCTGGACAGTGGGACCCAGTACTTC
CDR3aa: CASSLDSGTQYF

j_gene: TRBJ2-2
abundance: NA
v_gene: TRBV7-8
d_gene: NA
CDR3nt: TGTGCCAGCAGCCTGATGGACTTCAACACCGGGGAGCTGTTTTTT
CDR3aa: CASSLMDFNTGELFF

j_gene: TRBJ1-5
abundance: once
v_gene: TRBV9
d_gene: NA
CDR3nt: TGTGCCAGCAGCGTAGGGGGGGCCCAGGTTCAGCCCCAGCATTTT
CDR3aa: CASSVGGAQVQPQHF

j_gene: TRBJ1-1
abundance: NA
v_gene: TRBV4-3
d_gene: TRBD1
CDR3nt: TGCGCCAGCAGCCCTCAAATGGGACAGGGTCCTTTCTTT
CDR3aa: CASSPQMGQGPFF

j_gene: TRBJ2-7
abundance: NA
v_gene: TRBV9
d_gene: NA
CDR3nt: TGTGCCAGCAGCTCCCATTACGAGCAGTACTTC
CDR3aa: CASSSHYEQYF

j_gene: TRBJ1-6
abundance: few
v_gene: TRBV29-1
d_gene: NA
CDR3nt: TGCAGCGTTGATTCGAAGTTCCCCGAATCACCCCTCCACTTT
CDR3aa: CSVDSKFPESPLHF

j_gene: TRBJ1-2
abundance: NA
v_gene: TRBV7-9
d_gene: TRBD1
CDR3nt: TGTGCCAGCAGCCGCCAGGGGACAGGCGGCTACACCTTC
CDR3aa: CASSRQGTGGYTF

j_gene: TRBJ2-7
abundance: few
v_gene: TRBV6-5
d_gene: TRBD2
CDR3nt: TGTGCCAGCCGCGGGGGAAAAAGGGTCCACGAGCAGTACTTC
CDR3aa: CASRGGKRVHEQYF

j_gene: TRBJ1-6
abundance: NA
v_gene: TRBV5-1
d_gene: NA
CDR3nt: TGCGCCAGCAGCTTGGGACAGAATTCACCCCTCCACTTT
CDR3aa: CASSLGQNSPLHF

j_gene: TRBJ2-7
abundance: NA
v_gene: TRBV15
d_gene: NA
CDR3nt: TGTGCCACCAGCAGAGGCAGGGAATTCTACGAGCAGTACTTC
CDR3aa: CATSRGREFYEQYF

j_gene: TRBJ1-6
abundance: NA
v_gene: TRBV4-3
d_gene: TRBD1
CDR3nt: TGCGCCAGCAGCCAGGACAGGCAACCCCTCCACTTT
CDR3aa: CASSQDRQPLHF

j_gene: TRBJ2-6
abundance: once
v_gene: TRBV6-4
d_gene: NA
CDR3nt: TGTGCCAGCAGTCTTCCAGGGTTAGGGGCCAACGTCCTGACTTTC
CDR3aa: CASSLPGLGANVLTF

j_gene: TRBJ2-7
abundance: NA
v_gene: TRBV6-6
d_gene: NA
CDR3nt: TGTGCCAGCAGTTACGGCAGGACGGTGGGGGAGCAGTACTTC
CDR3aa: CASSYGRTVGEQYF

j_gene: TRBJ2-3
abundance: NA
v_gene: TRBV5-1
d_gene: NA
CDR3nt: TGCGCCAGCAGCGTCGGGGGTTATACAGATACGCAGTATTTT
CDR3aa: CASSVGGYTDTQYF

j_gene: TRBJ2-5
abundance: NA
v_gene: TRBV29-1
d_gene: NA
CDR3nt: TGCAGCGGGGGCCCGGAAGGGGGGACGGAGACCCAGTACTTC
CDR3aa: CSGGPEGGTETQYF

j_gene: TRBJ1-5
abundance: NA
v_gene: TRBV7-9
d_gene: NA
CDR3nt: TGTGCCAGCAGCGCGACCTCGGGTCAGCCCCAGCATTTT
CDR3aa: CASSATSGQPQHF

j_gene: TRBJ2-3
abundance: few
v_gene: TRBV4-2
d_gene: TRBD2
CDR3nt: TGTGCCAGCAGCCAAGAGGGAGGTAGCGGGCATACGCAGTATTTT
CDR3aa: CASSQEGGSGHTQYF

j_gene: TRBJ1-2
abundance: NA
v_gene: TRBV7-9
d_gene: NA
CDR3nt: TGTGCCAGCAGCTTAGCCGGCGGCTATGGCTACACCTTC
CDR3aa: CASSLAGGYGYTF

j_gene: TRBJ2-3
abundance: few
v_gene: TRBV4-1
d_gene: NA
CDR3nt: TGCGCCAGCAGACCAACATCTCGGCGGGATACGCAGTATTTT
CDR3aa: CASRPTSRRDTQYF

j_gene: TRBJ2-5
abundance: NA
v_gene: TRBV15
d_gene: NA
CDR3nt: TGTGCCACCAGCCTTAGAGAGACCCAGTACTTC
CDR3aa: CATSLRETQYF

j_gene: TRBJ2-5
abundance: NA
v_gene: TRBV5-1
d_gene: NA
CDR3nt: TGCGCCAGCAGTTCGGGGCCAAGTTCGGAGACCCAGTACTTC
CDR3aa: CASSSGPSSETQYF

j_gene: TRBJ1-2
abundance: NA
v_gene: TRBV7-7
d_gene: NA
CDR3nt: TGTGCTAGCCTCCCCCGGGAGATCTATGGCTACACCTTC
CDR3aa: CASLPREIYGYTF

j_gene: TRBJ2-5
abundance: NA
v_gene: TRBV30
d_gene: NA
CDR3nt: TGTGCCTGGAGCACAACTCCCCAGTACTTC
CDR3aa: CAWSTTPQYF

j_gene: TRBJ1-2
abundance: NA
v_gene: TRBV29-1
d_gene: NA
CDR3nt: TGCAGCGTACAGGGTGCCGATGGCTACACCTTC
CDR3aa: CSVQGADGYTF

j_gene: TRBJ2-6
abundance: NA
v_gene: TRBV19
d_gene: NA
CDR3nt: TGTGCCAGTAAAGACCCTCGCTCTGGGGCCAACGTCCTGACTTTC
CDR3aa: CASKDPRSGANVLTF

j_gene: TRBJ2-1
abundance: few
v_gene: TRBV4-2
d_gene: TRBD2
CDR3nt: TGTGCCAGCAGCCTTACTAGCGGGTACAATGAGCAGTTCTTC
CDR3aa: CASSLTSGYNEQFF

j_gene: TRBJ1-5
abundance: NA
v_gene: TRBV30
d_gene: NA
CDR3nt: TGTGCCTGGGCGGGGGGAATAAGTCAGCCCCAGCATTTT
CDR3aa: CAWAGGISQPQHF